The source of this T cell receptor beta chain is a study of blood T cell repertoires in COVID-19. Study at large: Sources were T cells, B-cell-depleted T cells, or PBMCs; the material itself was cDNA or gDNA.

This CDR3 comprises 16 residues. V shed 2 bases and J 2 bases; nucleotides not matched to a gene: 8. Germline values: CDR1 MNHNS, CDR2 SASEGT. Some clones are missing from TCRdb's copy, which holds only in-frame ones; the method was immunoSEQ multiplex PCR. Among 450,000 or so clones listed, about 87% were seen once. Seattle-derived patients entered the study during active infection and were followed longitudinally. This clonotype originated in a man younger than 35 with COVID-19, enrolled during active disease. Sequencing was performed on peripheral blood. The chain links TRBV6-1 to TRBJ1-2; TRBD1 matches 7 bases. The DNA for the CDR3 is TGTGCCAGCAGTGAATTTGGCACAGGGGAAAACTATGGCTACACCTTC. Translated: CASSEFGTGENYGYTF.